This TCR beta chain was sequenced during a study of blood T cell repertoires in COVID-19 (dated by TCRdb to about 2020). At the level of the whole study: The collaborator samples originated in the United States, Italy and Spain and spanned the acute and convalescent phases of COVID-19. The dataset comprised deeply sampled blood TCRbeta repertoires from subjects exposed to, actively infected with, or recovered from COVID-19. Where available, HLA class I and class II types were obtained from metadata supplied by the sample provider rather than from assay-based typing. A freely available public database, intended as a resource for researchers studying the immune response to SARS-CoV-2, is where the repertoires were released. Samples were obtained from the ongoing ImmuneRACE study (first 160 participants) and from 1,254 subjects provided by 6 global collaborators. Nearly every sample came with metadata listing a de-identified subject ID, COVID-19 status, age in years and sex. The prospective study material was composed of cDNA or gDNA derived from T cells, B-cell-depleted T cells, or PBMCs. Beyond this particular receptor, the publication reports: The amount of clinical and demographic metadata varied by source and participant and was provided uncurated.

A word on this clone: The antigen it binds to is not known. Within one base of it there is no much larger clone, and no base qualities were kept.

The collaborating institutions used their own protocols to collect whole blood in K2EDTA tubes. For TCRbeta analysis, collaborator samples were shipped as frozen whole blood, as isolated PBMCs, or as DNA extracted from either sample type. TCRbeta CDR3 regions were amplified from genomic DNA by means of the immunoSEQ Assay, a bias-controlled multiplex PCR. Regarding the original processing steps: Nucleated cell counts per sample were estimated from amplification of reference gene primers within the assay. Sequence reads were collapsed and filtered to measure the absolute abundance of every unique TCRbeta CDR3 rearrangement. For each sample, productive Simpson clonality was calculated as the square root of Simpson's diversity index over productive rearrangements. The table comes from immuneACCESS by way of TCRdb, which keeps in-frame sequences with V and J called. Part of the clones is missing from these tables; in studies checked, under half for an unresolved V gene and the rest for unknown reasons. V and J calls and clone size are copied from that table; D and trimming were computed from the DNA. Across this sample there are fewer than 250,000 clones, with around four fifths seen only once. The top ten clones comprise 15% to 20% of the sample.

The CDR3 spans 14 residues, from the cysteine through the phenylalanine. Here the CDR3 DNA is all that survives: 42 bases in frame from base 1. The germline ends are 18 bases apart after V is trimmed by 9 bases and J by 4 bases. The CDR1 and CDR2 encoded by the germline V gene are MNHEY and SVGAGI. This receptor was identified in a man in his thirties or forties with active or convalescent COVID-19. Sequencing was done on a sample of peripheral blood. The chain is assembled from TRBV6-5 and TRBJ1-2, and TRBD1 may be the D gene, going by 5 matching bases. The nucleotide sequence reads as follows: TGTGCCAGTACTATGGGCCCAGGGATCTATGGCTACACCTTC. It codes for CASTMGPGIYGYTF.